This T cell receptor (beta chain) was recovered during a study of cytomegalovirus exposure and HLA in healthy donors (dated by TCRdb to 2016 to 2017). Regarding the complete study: According to a later analysis, the 120 or so validation repertoires were produced on the same platform as the roughly 600 repertoires of the first cohort. The study aimed to test whether cataloging public T cell receptors could reveal signatures of past pathogen exposure. In addition to the first cohort of approximately 650 subjects, a separate validation cohort of 120 different subjects was used. To predict cytomegalovirus infection status, the study combined high-throughput TCR immunosequencing, statistical association of individual TCRs with disease status, and machine learning. The investigation overall reported the following: In vitro tests confirmed that a few of the cytomegalovirus-associated TCR beta chains recognize cytomegalovirus antigens. The study gave a list of about 150 TCR beta chains associated with cytomegalovirus. Subsequent analysis determined that TCRs grouped into clusters in the first cohort also showed a tendency toward co-occurrence across the 90 to 150 validation repertoires, and 94% of cluster scores exceeded 0. The classifier was reported to diagnose cytomegalovirus status with high specificity and sensitivity in both the original cohort and the validation cohort. The authors suggested that the approach could potentially be extended to other disease states and immunological phenotypes. Most TCR sequences were observed very rarely across donors, whereas some public TCRs were present in many individuals. A later analysis had no HLA typing for the validation cohort, so co-occurrence there was scored across all 130 or so repertoires.

The donors belonged to the validation cohort of approximately 130 subjects, which was separate from the approximately 610-subject first cohort. V gives up 6 bases and J gives up 6 bases, and the segment between their germline ends measures 14 bases. As encoded in the germline V gene, CDR1 is MDHEN while CDR2 is SYDVKM. Reading from cysteine to phenylalanine, the CDR3 counts 13 amino acids. Of the read, only the CDR3 DNA is kept; its 39 bases are in frame from base 1. Library preparation employed the immunoSEQ multiplex PCR assay. On the study's bioinformatics: A statistical classification framework was built to diagnose cytomegalovirus status from the catalog of TCR beta chain sequences. Entries here come from immuneACCESS through TCRdb and include only in-frame sequences with V and J called. Some clones fail to appear in such tables; in the studies checked, an unresolved V gene covers under half of the shortfall, and the cause of the remainder is unknown. D and trimming come from the DNA, and the V and J calls and clone size come from that table. For this sample there are roughly 60,000 clones; under 95% appear just once. The ten top clones hold roughly 1.3% of the sample.

Concerning this clone: Its antigen specificity is not known. Base qualities are not at hand, and no much larger clone is one base apart.

Specimen: PBMCs. The origin of this receptor is a woman under 30 in good health and CMV-seronegative. The chain links TRBV28 with TRBJ1-1, and TRBD1 may be the D gene, going by 6 matching bases. The CDR3 region has the sequence CASRKQGWAEAFF. At the DNA level, the sequence is TGTGCCAGCAGAAAACAGGGCTGGGCTGAAGCTTTCTTT.